The source of this T cell receptor beta chain is a study of breast tumors, draining lymph nodes, adjacent tissues. Deletions cut 2 bases from V and 9 bases from J, with 29 bases between. Germline-derived CDR1 and CDR2 are LNHDA and SQIVND (reference sequence). The CDR3 covers 19 residues. TCRdb re-derived calls from the multiplex PCR reads in MiXCR, one entry per CDR3 protein. The sample includes approximately 45,000 distinct CDR3 sequences, under 25% seen only once; the top ten take around 8.5%. This clonotype has ten or more counts. Its antigen is currently unknown. The study, taken as a whole, reports: The data were judged consistent with most tumor T cells coming from lymph node and expanding in tumor.

The chain carries TRBV19 and TRBJ1-5; D is ambiguous. This TCR derives from a female donor with breast cancer. Some clones in this sample may be carry-over from other donors' samples. The source material was breast tumor tissue. CDR3 sequence (DNA): TGTGCCAGTAGTATACCGATAAATCCGGCCTTTGCAGCTGCCAGGCCCCAGCATTTT. It codes for CASSIPINPAFAAARPQHF.